This TCR beta chain was sequenced during a study of cytomegalovirus exposure and HLA in healthy donors. Vbeta (60) and Jbeta (13) primers were used in the PCR. Some clones are missing from TCRdb's copy, which holds only in-frame ones; the method was immunoSEQ multiplex PCR. The data show about 140,000 clones, over 60% seen once. Sequenced material: PBMCs. This clonotype originated in a female donor in good health and CMV-seronegative.

The CDR3 reads CASSGGQGKGTDTQYF. The CDR3, as DNA: TGTGCCAGCAGTGGCGGACAGGGGAAAGGAACAGATACGCAGTATTTT. The genes are TRBV2 and TRBJ2-3, with 9 bases identical to TRBD1. Germline loops: CDR1 SNHLY, CDR2 FYNNEI. The ends lost 4 bases at V and 3 bases at J; junction bases unmatched: 8. This CDR3 comprises 16 residues.